This TCR beta chain emerged from a study of T cells in Graves' hyperthyroidism and ophthalmopathy. Study-wide findings and caveats: Expanded thyroid clonotypes (above 0.001) were mostly also found in blood. Ophthalmopathy was identified by the model a median approximately 6.4 months ahead of onset.

This CDR3 is 14 amino acids long. The germline V gene encodes CDR1 SGHRS and CDR2 YFSETQ. Trimming cost V 1 base and J 7 bases, with 12 bases left between them. Those patients with uncontrolled infection, other autoimmune disease, pregnancy or lactation were excluded. RNA transcripts served as the template for amplifying TCR beta CDR3 regions. Initially, a first-round RT-PCR of the TCR CDR3 employed the HTBI primer set. Each CDR3 protein is one row after TCRdb ran MiXCR on the multiplex PCR reads. The table includes around 350,000 distinct CDR3 sequences, 20% to 30% detected once. Comment on this clonotype: The antigen is unknown.

The clonotype comes from a man over 45 with Graves' hyperthyroidism. Sequences were obtained from blood. This chain connects TRBV5-1 to TRBJ2-1; D not resolved. In DNA, the CDR3 is TGCGCCAGCAGCTTGTCACCTGGGGTGAATGAGCAGTTCTTC. This gives the protein CASSLSPGVNEQFF.